Below are 21 T cell receptor beta chains sequenced from a single sample in a study of beta chain features in type 1 diabetes. Every bit of the isolated RNA underwent reverse transcription, so sequencing read expressed TCRB transcripts. Clones were read by immunoSEQ multiplex PCR, and TCRdb kept only the in-frame ones, dropping some. Of roughly 450,000 clones in the sample, over 11% were seen once. The sequencing input was naive CD4+ T cells from blood. The receptors shown here come from a man aged 25 to 40 in good health.

This clone has more than one count but fewer than ten. The CDR3 bases are TGTGCCAGCAGTCACAGAAGGACAGGGGCCGGGGAGCTGTTTTTT. As protein: CASSHRRTGAGELFF. V is TRBV7-8 and J is TRBJ2-2, with TRBD1 identical over 9 bases. Per the germline V gene, CDR1 is SGHVS and CDR2 is FQNEAQ. CDR3 length equals 15 residues. V gave up 6 bases and J gave up 6 bases; unmatched junction bases: 8.

This clone was counted only a few times. V usage is TRBV25-1 and J usage is TRBJ2-1; possible D gene TRBD2, 5 bases. The CDR3 consists of 14 residues. CDR1 and CDR2 (germline): MGHDK, SYGVNS. V was clipped by 5 bases and J by 6 bases, with 14 bases between them. In DNA form, the CDR3 reads TGTGCCAGCAGTAAAGAGAAGGGAGCCAATGAGCAGTTCTTC. Its translation: CASSKEKGANEQFF.

This clone was picked up a small number of times. The chain links TRBV5-4 to TRBJ1-2, with D possibly being TRBD1 (6 bases). Germline CDR1 is SGHNT and CDR2 is YYREEE (reference sequence). The CDR3 spans 14 residues. V lost 2 bases, J lost 5 bases, and 13 bases lay in between. The CDR3 bases are TGTGCCAGCAGCTTATTGGACAGCTTTTATGGCTACACCTTC. This codes for CASSLLDSFYGYTF.

The sample holds a few counts of this clone. The CDR3, as DNA: TGTGCCAGCAGCGTAGACCAGGTAAACAATGAGCAGTTCTTC. It specifies CASSVDQVNNEQFF. V and J are TRBV9 and TRBJ2-1; D gene uncertain. Per germline, CDR1 SGDLS and CDR2 YYNGEE. There are 14 residues in the CDR3. V lost 0 bases to trimming and J lost 5 bases, with 9 bases between them.

The V and J genes are TRBV6-6 and TRBJ2-1; 9 positions match TRBD1. This CDR3 contains 15 residues. Germline V gene data show CDR1 as MNHNY and CDR2 as SVGAGI (reference sequence). V dropped 5 bases and J dropped 7; count of bases not matched to a gene: 9. The CDR3 DNA follows: TGTGCCAGCAGTCCCCGACAGGGGGTCTGGAATGAGCAGTTCTTC. Encoded protein: CASSPRQGVWNEQFF.

V is TRBV30 and J is TRBJ1-3, with unresolved D. This CDR3 has 15 amino acids. V gave up 4 bases and J gave up 4 bases, with 17 bases separating them. Germline V CDR1 and CDR2: GTSNPN, SVGIG (reference sequence). The CDR3 reads CAWTLSMGKGNTIYF. CDR3 coding DNA: TGTGCCTGGACCCTGAGTATGGGCAAAGGAAACACCATATATTTT.

The chain has TRBV10-3 and TRBJ2-1; 14 bases are shared with TRBD2. Germline loops: CDR1 ENHRY, CDR2 SYGVKD. Losses at the gene ends were 6 bases for V and 3 bases for J; bases not matched to a gene: 1. The CDR3 loop spans 15 amino acids. The CDR3 nucleotides read TGTGCCATCAGGGGGACTAGCGGGAGCTACAATGAGCAGTTCTTC. This codes for CAIRGTSGSYNEQFF.

The rearrangement joins TRBV7-9 to TRBJ1-1; D unclear. V was trimmed by 5 bases and J by 5 bases, leaving 12 bases between them. This CDR3 has 13 residues. Germline V gives CDR1 SEHNR, CDR2 FQNEAQ (reference sequence). CDR3 region: CASSLSPSTEAFF. The CDR3, as DNA: TGTGCCAGCAGCCTTTCCCCCTCGACTGAAGCTTTCTTT.

The V and J genes are TRBV7-2 and TRBJ1-2; D unclear. Germline CDR1 reads SGHTA; CDR2 reads FQGNSA. The CDR3 sequence is 15 residues long. The V end lost 3 bases, the J end lost 4 bases, and 15 bases lay between the germline ends. DNA of the CDR3: TGTGCCAGCAGCTTTGGGGTAGTAGCCACCTATGGCTACACCTTC. Translated, it gives CASSFGVVATYGYTF.

In this sample, this clone turned up a few times. V gene TRBV18 combines with J gene TRBJ2-3, with D possibly being TRBD2 (7 bases). CDR3 length: 15 residues. Trimming removed 4 bases at V and 3 bases at J, with 14 bases between. Germline values: CDR1 KGHSH, CDR2 LQKENI. This CDR3 is CASSRAGAMTDTQYF. CDR3 in DNA: TGTGCCAGCTCACGGGCGGGGGCCATGACAGATACGCAGTATTTT.

The chain has TRBV4-3 and TRBJ2-1; 9 bases are shared with TRBD1. This CDR3 has 14 amino acids. Trimming at V came to 4 bases and at J to 8 bases, leaving 6 bases not matched to a gene. Germline V CDR1 and CDR2: LGHNA, YSLEER. CDR3 coding DNA: TGCGCCAGCAGCCTCGGGACAGGGTGGGATGAGCAGTTCTTC. Translation: CASSLGTGWDEQFF.

This clone was seen a handful of times. This chain uses TRBV30 with TRBJ1-5, with TRBD1 identical over 7 bases. V gave up 5 bases and J gave up 4 bases; unmatched junction bases: 11. The CDR3 runs 15 residues. Germline lookup yields CDR1 GTSNPN and CDR2 SVGIG (reference sequence). The CDR3 DNA reads TGTGCCTGGGGCCGGGACAGCTCTACTAATCAGCCCCAGCATTTT. Protein product: CAWGRDSSTNQPQHF. The complete variable domain, with remaining parts taken from reference TRBV30 and TRBJ1-5, reads SQTIHQWPATLVQPVGSPLSLECTVEGTSNPNLYWYRQAAGRGLQLLFYSVGIGQISSEVPQNLSASRPQDRQFILSSKKLLLSDSGFYLCAWGRDSSTNQPQHFGDGTRLSIL.

The chain joins TRBV6-5 to TRBJ1-1, with D perhaps TRBD1 (5 bases). Per the germline V gene, CDR1 is MNHEY and CDR2 is SVGAGI. The CDR3 loop spans 13 amino acids. Trimming stripped 3 bases from V and 7 bases from J, with 12 bases between. CDR3 sequence: CASSYGGGLEAFF. CDR3 in DNA: TGTGCCAGCAGTTATGGTGGGGGTCTTGAAGCTTTCTTT.

The table lists this clone with a few counts. Different DNA sequences within this sample yield the same CDR3. The rearrangement links TRBV14 to TRBJ1-1; TRBD1 might be the D (6 bases). Germline CDR1 SGHDN, CDR2 FVKESK. This CDR3 has 12 amino acids. V gave up 5 bases and J gave up 7 bases, with 11 bases separating them. CDR3: CASSAQGSEAFF. CDR3 sequence (DNA): TGTGCCAGCAGCGCACAGGGTAGTGAAGCTTTCTTT.

The chain joins TRBV7-3 to TRBJ2-5; a weak D match, TRBD2 (6 bases). The CDR3 totals 14 residues. In germline, CDR1 is SGHTA, CDR2 FQGTGA. Between the trimmed V and J ends, which lost 3 bases and 2 bases, there was a span of 10 bases. The CDR3 nucleotides are TGTGCCAGCAGCTTTGGGACTCCTCAAGAGACCCAGTACTTC. Translation: CASSFGTPQETQYF.

This clone has only a few counts. This rearrangement joins TRBV10-3 to TRBJ2-3, with 8 positions matching TRBD1. The J segment lost 8 bases and the V segment lost 4 bases, leaving 14 bases of the junction unmatched. Germline V gives CDR1 ENHRY, CDR2 SYGVKD. The CDR3 runs 16 residues. The CDR3 here is CAISGPTDRGLGTQYF. The CDR3 bases are TGTGCCATCAGTGGCCCCACCGACAGGGGCCTCGGTACGCAGTATTTT.

The table lists this clone with a few counts. The chain combines TRBV11-2 with TRBJ2-2; tentatively, D is TRBD1 (6 bases). Germline loops: CDR1 SGHAT, CDR2 FQNNGV. Trimming shortened V by 5 bases and J by 2 bases, and 12 bases separated the two germline ends. The CDR3 has 15 residues. CDR3 DNA sequence: TGTGCCAGCAGCGTAGCGACAGGAAACACCGGGGAGCTGTTTTTT. Protein sequence: CASSVATGNTGELFF.

V gene TRBV30 combines with J gene TRBJ2-2; possibly TRBD2 for D (5 bases). The CDR3 spans 15 residues. Germline CDR1 and CDR2: GTSNPN and SVGIG (reference sequence). Deletions cut 3 bases from V and 4 bases from J, with 15 bases between. Written as DNA, the CDR3 is TGTGCCTGGAGCGGGATAGGGATTCGCACCGGGGAGCTGTTTTTT. As protein: CAWSGIGIRTGELFF.

The V call is TRBV30, the J call TRBJ1-1, with D perhaps TRBD1 (5 bases). CDR1 and CDR2 (germline): GTSNPN, SVGIG (reference sequence). The CDR3 loop spans 11 amino acids. Between the trimmed V and J ends, which lost 8 bases and 1 base, there was a span of 8 bases. For the CDR3, the DNA is TGTGCCGGGGGTGCGAACACTGAAGCTTTCTTT. This translates into CAGGANTEAFF.

This clone was found a few times. The J gene is TRBJ2-3, the V gene TRBV18, with 10 bases that match TRBD2. The CDR3 runs to 15 residues. Germline values: CDR1 KGHSH, CDR2 LQKENI. Trimming took 6 bases from V and 5 from J; bases not matched to a gene: 8. CDR3 bases: TGTGCCAGCTCCAGCGGGAGGGCCTATGGAGATACGCAGTATTTT. As protein: CASSSGRAYGDTQYF. Complete variable domain (other parts from reference TRBV18 and TRBJ2-3): NAGVMQNPRHLVRRRGQEARLRCSPMKGHSHVYWYRQLPEEGLKFMVYLQKENIIDESGMPKERFSAEFPKEGPSILRIQQVVRGDSAAYFCASSSGRAYGDTQYFGPGTRLTVL.

This rearrangement joins TRBV5-1 to TRBJ2-3; 7 nucleotides agree with TRBD1. Trimming took 7 bases from V and 2 from J; bases not matched to a gene: 10. The CDR3 is 15 amino acids. Germline lookup yields CDR1 SGHRS and CDR2 YFSETQ. The CDR3 loop is CASAFQTGYTDTQYF. The CDR3 DNA sequence: TGCGCCAGCGCCTTCCAGACAGGGTACACAGATACGCAGTATTTT.